This paragraph reports one T cell receptor beta chain. The antigen remains undetermined. This clone may be a read error of a much larger clone one base away. TCRdb re-analysed the reads in MiXCR, keeping a single row per CDR3 protein. The sample has fewer than 130,000 distinct CDR3 sequences, 35% to 50% seen once. The CDR3 has 12 amino acids. The germline gives CDR1 SGHVS, CDR2 FQNEAQ. The data derive from a study of T cell repertoires in cytomegalovirus infection. About the study: CMV epitopes used comprised recently identified HLA-C-restricted ones and well-studied HLA-B-restricted ones.

Study-wide findings and caveats: Accumulated public TCR beta family frequency recognized individuals carrying CMV together with the relevant HLA. The ex vivo response was dominated by HLA-C-restricted CMV-specific TCR beta clonotypes.

Specimen: CD8+ T cells from cultured PBMCs, collected from culture after CMV antigen stimulation. The chain employs TRBV7-8 and TRBJ2-5; D gene unclear. This TCR was sampled from a human donor in good health (CMV status not recorded). Some clones in this sample may be carry-over from other donors' samples. CDR3 in amino acids: CSSSLGAETQYF. As DNA, the CDR3 is TGTTCCAGCAGCCTAGGCGCGGAGACCCAGTACTTC.